This TCR beta chain was captured in a study of cytomegalovirus exposure and HLA in healthy donors. At the level of the study: From 170 million or so T cells, an earlier analysis saw 100 million to 140 million unique TCR beta sequences.

13 Jbeta primers and 60 Vbeta primers were used for the PCR. How the authors handled the data: Later, an analysis found about 80 million unique TCR beta chains, and about 10 million of these were shared. Measured with immunoSEQ multiplex PCR; TCRdb has only the in-frame clones, and not every one. The DNA gave D and trimming, while V, J and clone size come from that table. The sample contains about 220,000 clones, over 80% of which appear only once. This CDR3 is built from 15 residues. The germline CDR1 and CDR2 sequences are PRHDT and FYEKMQ (reference sequence). V was cut by 0 bases and J by 0 bases, with 8 bases left in between.

Sequenced: PBMCs. The sequence derives from a boy between 2 and 10 years old in good health and CMV-seronegative. The chain carries TRBV13 and TRBJ1-2, with D maybe TRBD1 (6 bases). The CDR3 region has the DNA TGTGCCAGCAGCTTAGGGACAGGAGCTAACTATGGCTACACCTTC. Translated: CASSLGTGANYGYTF.